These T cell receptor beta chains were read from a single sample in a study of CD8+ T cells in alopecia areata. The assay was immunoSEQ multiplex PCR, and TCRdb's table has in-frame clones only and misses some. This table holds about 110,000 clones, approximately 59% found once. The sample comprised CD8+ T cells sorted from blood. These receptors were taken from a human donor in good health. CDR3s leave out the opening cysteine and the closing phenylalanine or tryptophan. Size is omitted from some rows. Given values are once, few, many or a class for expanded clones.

ASSLAPGQTYEQY,TRBV5-6,-,13
ASSLGGAFSYEQY,TRBV7-8,-,13
ASSEVSFYEAF,TRBV6-1,-,11
ASSSLRGLLAGADEQF,TRBV7-6,-,16
ASSLTPAYEQY,TRBV7-3,-,11
ASSDSPWGRGPSKNIQY,TRBV2,-,17
ASSWGGRREQY,TRBV13,-,11
ASSPSSLSGEQF,TRBV6-5,-,12
ASNWSGRSYEQY,TRBV11-2,-,12
SVPGGIVAGDGNYGYT,TRBV29-1,few,16
ASIPGQGSTGELF,TRBV28,-,13
SVEAPSNIQY,TRBV29-1,few,10
ASSSNTRTGDGYT,TRBV13,-,13
ACPYRDSYGYT,TRBV30,-,11
ATSRDIGGGPHNEQF,TRBV15,-,15
ASSMGQGGYEQY,TRBV13,once,12
ASSASGSSYNEQF,TRBV9,-,13
ASSLGGDPGYT,TRBV5-6,-,11
ASGEGYEQY,TRBV5-4,-,9
ASSLAGGYGYT,TRBV7-9,-,11
ASSDPAGKNIQY,TRBV2,-,12
ASSLGGITEAF,TRBV6-5,once,11
ASSHWARGYEQY,TRBV13,-,12
ASSPWTGNTGELF,TRBV7-2,-,13
ASSFAQGNQPQH,TRBV27,-,12
ASSQEPSGGSYEQY,TRBV4-1,-,14
ASSSEVWETQY,TRBV10-2,-,11
ASSLAPGSPLNTEAF,TRBV7-9,-,15
ASSGTTGGTQY,TRBV7-8,-,11
ASSALGGWDTQY,TRBV9,-,12
AISESEGGYGYT,TRBV10-3,many,12
ASSLETGNMNTEAF,TRBV5-1,-,14
ASSQSQAIEQF,TRBV28,few,11
ASSLRQGEEKLF,TRBV7-9,many,12
ASSGQTGLETQY,TRBV9,-,12
ASSLVAGAVPQETQY,TRBV11-2,-,15
ASGKNYGYT,TRBV14,-,9
ASSPLIYEQY,TRBV28,few,10
ASSLGQGWYEQY,TRBV5-6,-,12
ASSFWQGQPQH,TRBV7-9,-,11
ASSYRDRRTDTQY,TRBV4-1,-,13
ASSQDWVQSSGANVLT,TRBV4-3,-,16
ASSGSGQGLYEQY,TRBV5-6,-,13
SVDPPYDTNYGYT,TRBV29-1,few,13
ASSPRAVNTGELF,TRBV19,-,13
ASSLQGDSNQPQH,TRBV13,-,13
ASSLWGLDQPQH,TRBV7-8,few,12
ASSSQGSGGFNEQF,TRBV13,-,14
ASSFAYGTRGNEQF,TRBV7-8,-,14
ASSVGGGIDYT,TRBV9,-,11
SVERQGRYYGYT,TRBV29-1,-,12
ASSQGSGTANTGELF,TRBV4-3,-,15
AWSVGVNYGYT,TRBV30,few,11